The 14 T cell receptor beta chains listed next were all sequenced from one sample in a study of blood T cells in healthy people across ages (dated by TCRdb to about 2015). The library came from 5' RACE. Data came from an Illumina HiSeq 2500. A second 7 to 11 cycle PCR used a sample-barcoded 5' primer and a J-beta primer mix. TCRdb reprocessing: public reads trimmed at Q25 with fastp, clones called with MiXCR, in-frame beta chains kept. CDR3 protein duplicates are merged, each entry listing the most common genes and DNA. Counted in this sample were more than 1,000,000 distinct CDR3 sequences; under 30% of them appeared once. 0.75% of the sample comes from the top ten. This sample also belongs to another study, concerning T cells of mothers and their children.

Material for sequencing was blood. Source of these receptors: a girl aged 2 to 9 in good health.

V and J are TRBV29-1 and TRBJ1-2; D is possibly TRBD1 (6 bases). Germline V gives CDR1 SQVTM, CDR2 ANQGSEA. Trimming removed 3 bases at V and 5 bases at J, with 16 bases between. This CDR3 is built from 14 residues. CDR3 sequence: CSVEGGGLSYGYTF. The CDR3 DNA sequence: TGCAGCGTTGAGGGTGGGGGGCTCAGTTATGGCTACACCTTC.

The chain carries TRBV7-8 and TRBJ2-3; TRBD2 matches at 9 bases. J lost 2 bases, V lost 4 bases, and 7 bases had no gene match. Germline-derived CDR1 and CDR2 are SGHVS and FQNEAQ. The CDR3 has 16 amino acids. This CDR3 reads CASSSQAGGPTDTQYF. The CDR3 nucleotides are TGTGCCAGCAGCTCACAGGCGGGGGGGCCCACAGATACGCAGTATTTT. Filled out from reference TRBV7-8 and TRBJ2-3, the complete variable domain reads GAGVSQSPRYKVAKRGQDVALRCDPISGHVSLFWYQQALGQGPEFLTYFQNEAQLDKSGLPSDRFFAERPEGSVSTLKIQRTQQEDSAVYLCASSSQAGGPTDTQYFGPGTRLTVL.

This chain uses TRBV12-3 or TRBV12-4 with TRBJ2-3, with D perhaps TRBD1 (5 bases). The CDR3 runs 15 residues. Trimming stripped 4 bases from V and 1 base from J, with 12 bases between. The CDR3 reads CASSSGRQRTDTQYF. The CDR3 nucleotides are TGTGCCAGCAGTTCAGGGCGACAGCGCACAGATACGCAGTATTTT.

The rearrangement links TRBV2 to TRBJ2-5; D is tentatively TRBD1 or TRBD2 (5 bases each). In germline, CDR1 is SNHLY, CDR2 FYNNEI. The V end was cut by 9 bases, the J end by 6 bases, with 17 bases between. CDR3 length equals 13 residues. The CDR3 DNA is TGTGCCAGGAGGGGATTTCGTGAGAAGACCCAGTACTTC. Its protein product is CARRGFREKTQYF.

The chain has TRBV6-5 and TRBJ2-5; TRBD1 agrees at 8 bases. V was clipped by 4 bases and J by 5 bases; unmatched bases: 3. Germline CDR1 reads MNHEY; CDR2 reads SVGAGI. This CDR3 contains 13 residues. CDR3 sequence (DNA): TGTGCCAGCAGTTCAGGGGGCTATGAGACCCAGTACTTC. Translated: CASSSGGYETQYF.

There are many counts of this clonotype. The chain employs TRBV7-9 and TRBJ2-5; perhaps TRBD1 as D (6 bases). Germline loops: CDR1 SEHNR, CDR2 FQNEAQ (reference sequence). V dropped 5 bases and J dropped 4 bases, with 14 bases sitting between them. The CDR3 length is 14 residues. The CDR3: CASSVQGNGETQYF. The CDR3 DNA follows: TGTGCCAGCAGCGTACAGGGTAACGGAGAGACCCAGTACTTC.

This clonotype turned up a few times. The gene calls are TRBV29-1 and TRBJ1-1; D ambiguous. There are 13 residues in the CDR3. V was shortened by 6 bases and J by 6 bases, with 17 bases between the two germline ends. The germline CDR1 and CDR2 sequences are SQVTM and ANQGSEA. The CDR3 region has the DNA TGCAGCGTCCCCCGAGACGGTCGATCTGAAGCTTTCTTT. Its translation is CSVPRDGRSEAFF.

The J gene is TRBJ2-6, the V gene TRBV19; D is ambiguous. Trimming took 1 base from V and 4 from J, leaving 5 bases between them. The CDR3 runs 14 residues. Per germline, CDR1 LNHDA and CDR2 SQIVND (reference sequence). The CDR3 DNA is TGTGCCAGTAGTATAGTGGGGGGGGCCAACGTCCTGACTTTC. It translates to CASSIVGGANVLTF. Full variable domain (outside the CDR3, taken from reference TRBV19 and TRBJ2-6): DGGITQSPKYLFRKEGQNVTLSCEQNLNHDAMYWYRQDPGQGLRLIYYSQIVNDFQKGDIAEGYSVSREKKESFPLTVTSAQKNPTAFYLCASSIVGGANVLTFGAGSRLTVL.

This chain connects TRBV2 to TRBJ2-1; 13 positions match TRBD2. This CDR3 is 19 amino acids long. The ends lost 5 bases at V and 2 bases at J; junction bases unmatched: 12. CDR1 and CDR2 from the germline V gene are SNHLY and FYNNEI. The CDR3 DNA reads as TGTGCCAGCAGTCACGGGACTAGCGGGGCCCTGGGGACCTACAATGAGCAGTTCTTC. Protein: CASSHGTSGALGTYNEQFF.

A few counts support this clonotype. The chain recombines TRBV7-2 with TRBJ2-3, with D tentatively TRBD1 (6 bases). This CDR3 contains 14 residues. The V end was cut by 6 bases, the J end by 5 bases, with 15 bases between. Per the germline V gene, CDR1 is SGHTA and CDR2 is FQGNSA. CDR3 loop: CASSSNSGVDTQYF. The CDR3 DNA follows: TGTGCCAGCAGTTCCAATTCAGGGGTAGATACGCAGTATTTT.

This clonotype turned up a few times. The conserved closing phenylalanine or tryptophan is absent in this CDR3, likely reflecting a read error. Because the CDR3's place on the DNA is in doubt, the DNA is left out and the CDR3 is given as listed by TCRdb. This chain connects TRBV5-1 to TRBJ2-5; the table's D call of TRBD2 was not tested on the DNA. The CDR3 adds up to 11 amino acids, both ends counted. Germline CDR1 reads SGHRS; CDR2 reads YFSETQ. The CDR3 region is CASSLRPTRRL.

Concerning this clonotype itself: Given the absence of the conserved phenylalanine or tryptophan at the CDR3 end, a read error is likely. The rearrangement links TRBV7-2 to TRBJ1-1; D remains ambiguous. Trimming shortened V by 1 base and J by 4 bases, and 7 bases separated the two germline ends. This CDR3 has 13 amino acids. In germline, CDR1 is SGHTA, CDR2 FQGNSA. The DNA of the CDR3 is TGTGCCAGCAGCTTAGGTTTGTCCACTGAAGCTTTCCTT. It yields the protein CASSLGLSTEAFL.

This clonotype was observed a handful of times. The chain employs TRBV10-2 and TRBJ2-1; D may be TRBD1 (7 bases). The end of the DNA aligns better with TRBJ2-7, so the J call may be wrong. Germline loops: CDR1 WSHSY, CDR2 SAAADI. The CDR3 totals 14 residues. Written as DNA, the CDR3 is TGCGCCAGCACTCCAGACAGGGAGGTCGACGAGCAGTACTTC. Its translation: CASTPDREVDEQYF.

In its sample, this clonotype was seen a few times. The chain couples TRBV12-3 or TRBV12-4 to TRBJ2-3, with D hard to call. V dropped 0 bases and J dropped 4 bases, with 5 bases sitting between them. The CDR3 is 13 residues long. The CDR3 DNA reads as TGTGCCAGCAGTTTAGCGAAGGCAGATACGCAGTATTTT. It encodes CASSLAKADTQYF.